This T cell receptor beta chain is from a study of blood T cell repertoires in COVID-19. This table comes from immunoSEQ multiplex PCR, and its TCRdb copy is limited to in-frame clones, with some not included. The repertoire holds approximately 270,000 clones, with roughly 88% as singletons. The sample taken for sequencing was peripheral blood. The source of this sequence is a human donor with COVID-19, enrolled during active disease. The donor label of this sample is uncertain.

The CDR3 DNA reads as TGTGCCAGCAGTGCTCCGGGAGGGGGCGGCGACTATGGCTACACCTTC. Its protein is CASSAPGGGGDYGYTF. The chain carries TRBV27 and TRBJ1-2; 7 nucleotides agree with TRBD1. Losses at the gene ends were 5 bases for V and 3 bases for J; bases not matched to a gene: 12. The length of the CDR3 is 16 residues. Per the germline V gene, CDR1 is MNHEY and CDR2 is SMNVEV (reference sequence).